These T cell receptor beta chains were read from a single sample in a study of T cells in Graves' hyperthyroidism and ophthalmopathy. One entry per CDR3 protein results from TCRdb running MiXCR on the multiplex PCR reads. Of some 550,000 distinct CDR3 sequences detected, around 20% appear once; the ten largest clones hold around a quarter. Sequenced material: blood. All receptors derive from a man aged 18 to 35 with Graves' hyperthyroidism. The CDR3 runs from the conserved cysteine through the conserved F or W. A D gene is named only where the DNA matches it firmly. Part of the rows lack a size; the others show once, few, many or a class for expanded clones.

size,V,D,J,CDR3,DNA
many,TRBV20-1,TRBD1,TRBJ1-2,CSALGQGEVYGYTF,TGCAGTGCACTGGGACAGGGAGAAGTCTATGGCTACACCTTC
many,TRBV2,-,TRBJ1-5,CASSDRAPNQPQHF,TGTGCCAGCAGTGATAGGGCCCCCAATCAGCCCCAGCATTTT
many,TRBV11-2,-,TRBJ2-4,CASSPIPGNKNIQYF,TGTGCCAGCAGCCCCATTCCGGGGAACAAAAACATTCAGTACTTC
once,TRBV6-1,TRBD1,TRBJ1-1,CASSDGQGWGNTEAFF,TGTGCCAGCAGTGACGGACAGGGGTGGGGGAACACTGAAGCTTTCTTT
many,TRBV20-1,-,TRBJ2-2,CSAPDLVLGELFF,TGCAGTGCTCCGGACTTGGTTTTGGGGGAGCTGTTTTTT
many,TRBV7-2,TRBD1,TRBJ2-7,CASSFLTGISYEQYF,TGTGCCAGCAGCTTCTTGACAGGGATTTCCTACGAGCAGTACTTC
many,TRBV6-5,-,TRBJ2-7,CASSYGVVDEQYF,TGTGCCAGCAGTTATGGGGTTGTAGACGAGCAGTACTTC
many,TRBV29-1,TRBD1,TRBJ2-2,CSSGTGVDTGELFF,TGCAGCTCAGGGACAGGGGTGGACACCGGGGAGCTGTTTTTT
-,TRBV6-1,-,TRBJ1-5,CASRGFAGAVNQPQHF,TGTGCCAGCAGAGGTTTCGCGGGGGCCGTCAATCAGCCCCAGCATTTT
few,TRBV24-1,TRBD1,TRBJ1-5,CATSLTGIVVGQPQHF,TGTGCCACCAGTTTGACAGGGATCGTGGTAGGTCAGCCCCAGCATTTT
many,TRBV6-5,TRBD1,TRBJ1-2,CASSYSGQGTNYGYTF,TGTGCCAGCAGTTACTCGGGACAGGGCACTAACTATGGCTACACCTTC
many,TRBV6-5,-,TRBJ1-1,CASSYLDTEAFF,TGTGCCAGCAGTTATCTCGACACTGAAGCTTTCTTT
few,TRBV15,-,TRBJ1-5,CATSRRTANQPQHF,TGTGCCACCAGCAGACGTACAGCAAATCAGCCCCAGCATTTT
many,TRBV6-1,-,TRBJ1-1,CASSQKTNTEAFF,TGTGCCAGCAGTCAAAAAACTAACACTGAAGCTTTCTTT
many,TRBV12-3/TRBV12-4,-,TRBJ2-4,CASSSNDRHIQYF,TGTGCCAGCAGTTCCAATGACAGGCACATTCAGTACTTC
many,TRBV27,-,TRBJ1-3,CASSEGNTIYF,TGTGCCAGCAGTGAAGGGAACACCATATATTTT
many,TRBV12-3/TRBV12-4,-,TRBJ1-1,CASSPLGSSHTEAFF,TGTGCCAGCAGCCCACTGGGGTCGTCCCACACTGAAGCTTTCTTT
-,TRBV28,TRBD2,TRBJ2-7,CASRRLAEFYEQYF,TGTGCCAGCAGACGACTAGCGGAGTTCTACGAGCAGTACTTC
many,TRBV27,TRBD2,TRBJ2-5,CASSGRRSGTRQETQYF,TGTGCCAGCAGCGGACGGCGATCTGGGACTAGACAAGAGACCCAGTACTTC
many,TRBV29-1,-,TRBJ1-1,CSVDEKNTEAFF,TGCAGCGTTGATGAGAAGAACACTGAAGCTTTCTTT
many,TRBV28,-,TRBJ2-7,CASSLWQPVDEQYF,TGTGCCAGCAGTTTATGGCAGCCCGTGGACGAGCAGTACTTC
many,TRBV19,TRBD1,TRBJ1-5,CASLDRVGQRVDF,TGTGCCAGCCTGGACAGGGTAGGCCAGAGGGTGGATTTT
-,TRBV11-2,-,TRBJ2-7,CASSLGTGFEQYF,TGTGCCAGCAGCTTAGGTACAGGGTTCGAGCAGTACTTC
-,TRBV12-3/TRBV12-4,-,TRBJ1-1,CASSWGTLKRMNTEAFF,TGTGCCAGCAGTTGGGGAACCCTCAAACGGATGAACACTGAAGCTTTCTTT